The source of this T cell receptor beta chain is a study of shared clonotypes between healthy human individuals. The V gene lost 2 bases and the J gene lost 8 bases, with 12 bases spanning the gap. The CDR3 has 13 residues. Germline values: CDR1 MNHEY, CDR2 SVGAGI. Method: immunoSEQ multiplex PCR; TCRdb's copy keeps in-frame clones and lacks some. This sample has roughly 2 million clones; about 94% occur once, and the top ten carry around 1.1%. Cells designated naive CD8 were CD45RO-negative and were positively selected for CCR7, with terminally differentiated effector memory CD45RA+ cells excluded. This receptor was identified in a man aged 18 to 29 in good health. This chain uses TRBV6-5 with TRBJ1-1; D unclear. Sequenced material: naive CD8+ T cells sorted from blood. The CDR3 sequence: CASSYIGTDEAFF. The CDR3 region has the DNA TGTGCCAGCAGTTACATTGGAACAGACGAAGCTTTCTTT.